This TCR beta chain was documented in a study of shared clonotypes between healthy human individuals. Using immunoSEQ multiplex PCR, the repertoire was profiled, and TCRdb retains in-frame clones only, with some absent. Of about 330,000 clones listed, 74% are singletons. V was pared by 7 bases and J by 4 bases, with 3 bases of the junction left unmatched. This CDR3 region has 13 residues. Germline CDR1 and CDR2: MRHNA and SNTAGT. V gene TRBV6-4 combines with J gene TRBJ2-2, with 7 bases identical to TRBD2. This receptor was identified in a man younger than 45 in good health. The sample comprised memory CD4+ T cells sorted from blood. Subset defined: CD45RA-negative fraction. The chain's CDR3 is CASMRESTGELFF. CDR3 DNA sequence: TGTGCCAGCATGCGGGAGAGCACCGGGGAGCTGTTTTTT.